This T cell receptor (beta chain) was observed in a study of siplizumab effects on memory and regulatory T cells. Findings and caveats of the study: Alloreactive sequences traceable to unstimulated CD4+ memory cells were significantly reduced by siplizumab. Relative to controls at about 28%, mappable alloreactive CD4+ clones exhibited a mean Treg-derived proportion of around 69% with siplizumab. Unstimulated subsets were the mapping target of only a minor fraction of alloreactive clones. Contribution to the alloresponse seemed major for naive T cells, which also seemed more diverse than memory cells.

Germline CDR1 and CDR2: SQVTM and ANQGSEA. The CDR3 loop spans 14 amino acids. Trimming removed 6 bases from V and 5 bases from J; junction bases left unmatched: 10. The assay was immunoSEQ multiplex PCR, and TCRdb's table has in-frame clones only and misses some. In the table there are roughly 110,000 clones, over 85% of which are singletons. Concerning this clone: Antigen specificity is unknown.

The chain is built from TRBV29-1 and TRBJ1-1; 9 positions agree with TRBD1. Sequencing input: non-Treg CD4+ T cells sorted from blood. The TCR was taken from a human donor in good health. In DNA form, the CDR3 reads TGCAGCGTGACAGGGGGGGCCAGGCGGACTGAAGCTTTCTTT. Residues: CSVTGGARRTEAFF.